A single sample is the source of the 28 T cell receptor beta chains below, sequenced in a study of cytomegalovirus exposure and HLA in healthy donors. The PCR ran on 60 Vbeta and 13 Jbeta primers. Sequenced by immunoSEQ multiplex PCR; TCRdb stores in-frame clones only, minus some. The repertoire holds about 120,000 clones, with about three quarters as singletons. The specimen sequenced was PBMCs. These receptors were taken from a man aged 55-75 years in good health and CMV-seropositive.

The chain recombines TRBV19 with TRBJ1-1; 8 bases map to TRBD1. J lost 8 bases, V lost 7 bases, and 18 bases had no gene match. CDR1 LNHDA and CDR2 SQIVND come from the germline V gene (reference sequence). The CDR3 has 16 amino acids. The CDR3 coding sequence is TGTGCCAGTACCCATCGGGGGACTGCTTGGACAGGGGAAGCTTTCTTT. Translation gives CASTHRGTAWTGEAFF.

This sequence joins TRBV6-1 and TRBJ2-1; 8 positions agree with TRBD2. Trimming at V came to 1 base and at J to 0 bases, leaving 14 bases not matched to a gene. This CDR3 spans 20 amino acids. Looked up from germline, CDR1 is MNHNS and CDR2 is SASEGT. CDR3 nucleotides: TGTGCCAGCAGTGAAGTTGGGGGCGGGGGGCTATTGAGCTCCTACAATGAGCAGTTCTTC. This gives the protein CASSEVGGGGLLSSYNEQFF.

The rearrangement uses TRBV5-1 and TRBJ2-1; D is perhaps TRBD2 (5 bases). The CDR3 totals 18 residues. V lost 2 bases and J 0 bases, leaving 18 bases between the germline ends. Germline-derived CDR1 and CDR2 are SGHRS and YFSETQ. The CDR3 region is CASSFFSLAEVSYNEQFF. As DNA, the CDR3 is TGCGCCAGCAGCTTTTTTAGTCTCGCGGAGGTCTCCTACAATGAGCAGTTCTTC.

This chain joins TRBV11-2 and TRBJ2-2, with TRBD1 matching over 7 bases. CDR1 and CDR2 (germline): SGHAT, FQNNGV. CDR3 size: 16 residues. V dropped 3 bases and J dropped 3; count of bases not matched to a gene: 7. The CDR3 protein is CASSFRWDSDTGELFF. Here the CDR3 DNA reads TGTGCCAGCAGCTTTCGATGGGACAGTGACACCGGGGAGCTGTTTTTT.

This chain links TRBV2 with TRBJ1-6; D call uncertain. The CDR3 spans 14 residues. Trimming stripped 8 bases from V and 0 bases from J, with 8 bases between. The germline gives CDR1 SNHLY, CDR2 FYNNEI. CDR3 amino acids: CASALSSYNSPLHF. DNA of the CDR3: TGTGCCAGCGCCCTGAGCTCCTATAATTCACCCCTCCACTTT. The whole variable domain, filled in from reference TRBV2 and TRBJ1-6, reads EPEVTQTPSHQVTQMGQEVILRCVPISNHLYFYWYRQILGQKVEFLVSFYNNEISEKSEIFDDQFSVERPDGSNFTLKIRSTKLEDSAMYFCASALSSYNSPLHFGNGTRLTVT.

This chain links TRBV19 with TRBJ1-1; 7 nucleotides match TRBD1. Per the germline V gene, CDR1 is LNHDA and CDR2 is SQIVND (reference sequence). There are 14 residues in the CDR3. Trimming at V came to 9 bases and at J to 1 base, leaving 8 bases not matched to a gene. The CDR3 region has the DNA TGTGCCAGCAAGAGAACAGGGGCGAACACTGAAGCTTTCTTT. Protein: CASKRTGANTEAFF.

The J gene is TRBJ1-1, the V gene TRBV7-9; D is perhaps TRBD1 (6 bases). The CDR3 consists of 14 residues. Trimming removed 10 bases from V and 0 bases from J, with 15 bases in between. Germline V lookup: CDR1 SEHNR, CDR2 FQNEAQ (reference sequence). CDR3 in DNA: TGTGCCACCCCACGGACAGCCATGAACACTGAAGCTTTCTTT. Its protein is CATPRTAMNTEAFF.

V is TRBV9 and J is TRBJ2-1; 7 nucleotides align to TRBD1. This CDR3 is 15 amino acids long. Germline V gives CDR1 SGDLS, CDR2 YYNGEE. V dropped 3 bases and J dropped 2; count of bases not matched to a gene: 5. The CDR3 DNA sequence: TGTGCCAGCAGCGCGGACAGGAATCCCTACAATGAGCAGTTCTTC. Translation gives CASSADRNPYNEQFF.

Only a few counts were recorded for this clone. This specimen includes other DNA sequences encoding the same CDR3. The rearrangement joins TRBV9 to TRBJ1-2; TRBD1 might be the D (5 bases). The CDR3 consists of 15 residues. V dropped 0 bases and J dropped 0 bases, with 9 bases sitting between them. Per the germline V gene, CDR1 is SGDLS and CDR2 is YYNGEE. This chain's CDR3 is CASSVGGGTNYGYTF. The CDR3 coding sequence is TGTGCCAGCAGCGTAGGCGGGGGAACTAACTATGGCTACACCTTC.

This sequence joins TRBV6-5 and TRBJ2-7; D is perhaps TRBD2 (5 bases). Trimming removed 7 bases from V and 3 bases from J, with 19 bases in between. Germline CDR1 is MNHEY and CDR2 is SVGAGI. The CDR3 is 15 amino acids. As DNA, the CDR3 is TGTGCCAGCACCATTTGGAGCGGAAAGAGCTACGAGCAGTACTTC. It codes for CASTIWSGKSYEQYF.

J is TRBJ2-1 and V is TRBV7-9, with D uncertain. V gave up 4 bases and J gave up 2 bases, with 12 bases separating them. Germline loops: CDR1 SEHNR, CDR2 FQNEAQ (reference sequence). There are 15 residues in the CDR3. The CDR3 nucleotides are TGTGCCAGCAGCTACTCGATGAGCACCTACAATGAGCAGTTCTTC. It encodes CASSYSMSTYNEQFF. Complete variable domain (other parts from reference TRBV7-9 and TRBJ2-1): DTGVSQNPRHKITKRGQNVTFRCDPISEHNRLYWYRQTLGQGPEFLTYFQNEAQLEKSRLLSDRFSAERPKGSFSTLEIQRTEQGDSAMYLCASSYSMSTYNEQFFGPGTRLTVL.

In this sample, this clone turned up once. J is TRBJ2-1 and V is TRBV5-1; weak D call: TRBD2 (7 bases). This CDR3 contains 16 residues. Looked up from germline, CDR1 is SGHRS and CDR2 is YFSETQ. Trimming took off 0 bases at V and 5 bases at J, with 15 bases between the two ends. The CDR3 spells CASSLAGRGPHNEQFF. CDR3 coding DNA: TGCGCCAGCAGCTTGGCCGGGCGGGGGCCCCACAATGAGCAGTTCTTC.

The V gene is TRBV2, the J gene TRBJ2-3; D uncertain. The germline V gene has CDR1 SNHLY and CDR2 FYNNEI. The CDR3 contains 11 residues. V was trimmed by 8 bases and J by 1 base, leaving 4 bases between them. This chain's CDR3 is CASLGTDTQYF. CDR3 nucleotides: TGTGCCAGCCTCGGCACAGATACGCAGTATTTT.

The J gene is TRBJ1-2, the V gene TRBV18, with D tentatively TRBD1 (6 bases). Per germline, CDR1 KGHSH and CDR2 LQKENI. This CDR3 is built from 15 residues. With 4 bases removed from V and 3 bases from J, the gap between germline ends came to 15 bases. In DNA form, the CDR3 reads TGTGCCAGCTCACGGTTGGGGGGGCGCGACTATGGCTACACCTTC. Its protein is CASSRLGGRDYGYTF.

J is TRBJ1-4 and V is TRBV19; 8 bases line up with TRBD1. Germline CDR1 is LNHDA and CDR2 is SQIVND (reference sequence). This CDR3 spans 15 amino acids. V gave up 5 bases and J gave up 9 bases; unmatched junction bases: 11. The CDR3 spells CASSGQGANPQKLFF. In DNA, the CDR3 is TGTGCCAGTAGTGGGCAGGGGGCGAACCCCCAAAAACTGTTTTTT.

The chain recombines TRBV2 with TRBJ2-7, with D tentatively TRBD1 (6 bases). Germline loops: CDR1 SNHLY, CDR2 FYNNEI. The CDR3 is 12 amino acids. Trimming shortened V by 6 bases and J by 3 bases, and 9 bases separated the two germline ends. CDR3 loop: CASRGDIYEQYF. CDR3 nucleotides: TGTGCCAGCAGGGGGGACATCTACGAGCAGTACTTC.

J is TRBJ2-2 and V is TRBV5-1; TRBD1 matches 7 bases. Germline CDR1 reads SGHRS; CDR2 reads YFSETQ. The CDR3 is made up of 15 amino acids. Trimming cost V 3 bases and J 5 bases; bases outside gene matches: 7. The CDR3 DNA is TGCGCCAGCAGCTCGGGACAGTGGGGAACCGGGGAGCTGTTTTTT. The encoded protein is CASSSGQWGTGELFF.

This clone showed up just once. V is TRBV6-5 and J is TRBJ1-1; D may be TRBD1 (6 bases). Trimming took off 8 bases at V and 5 bases at J, with 18 bases between the two ends. This CDR3 region has 14 residues. CDR1 is MNHEY and CDR2 is SVGAGI in the germline V gene. CDR3 DNA sequence: TGTGCCAGCTACCCCGGTGGGAGGGGGACTGAAGCTTTCTTT. It specifies CASYPGGRGTEAFF.

The V and J genes are TRBV6-5 and TRBJ2-5, with D perhaps TRBD1 (6 bases). Per germline, CDR1 MNHEY and CDR2 SVGAGI. The CDR3 extends over 16 amino acids. Trimming removed 3 bases at V and 2 bases at J, with 16 bases between. The CDR3: CASSYLQGGFQETQYF. The CDR3 DNA reads TGTGCCAGCAGTTATTTACAGGGTGGTTTTCAAGAGACCCAGTACTTC.

This clone was observed a single time. J is TRBJ1-2 and V is TRBV7-2; perhaps TRBD1 as D (6 bases). Trimming took off 4 bases at V and 5 bases at J, with 20 bases between the two ends. The CDR3 consists of 16 residues. Germline-derived CDR1 and CDR2 are SGHTA and FQGNSA. DNA of the CDR3: TGTGCCAGCAGCTCGCGCCGGGACACCGCCCTGTATGGCTACACCTTC. Amino acids: CASSSRRDTALYGYTF. Full variable domain (missing parts from reference TRBV7-2 and TRBJ1-2): GAGVSQSPSNKVTEKGKDVELRCDPISGHTALYWYRQSLGQGLEFLIYFQGNSAPDKSGLPSDRFSAERTGGSVSTLTIQRTQQEDSAVYLCASSSRRDTALYGYTFGSGTRLTVV.

The chain carries TRBV6-1 and TRBJ2-1; TRBD2 agrees at 12 bases. The CDR3 is 16 residues long. Germline V CDR1 and CDR2: MNHNS, SASEGT. J gave up 9 bases and V 1 base, and 7 bases lay outside the gene matches. In DNA form, the CDR3 reads TGTGCCAGCAGTGAAGGGGAGACTAGCGGGAGTAGTGAGCAGTTCTTC. It specifies CASSEGETSGSSEQFF.

This clone was picked up a small number of times. In nucleotides, the CDR3 is TGCGCCAGCAGCCCCACAACAGGGATCTATGGCTACACCTTC. Amino acid sequence: CASSPTTGIYGYTF. This chain joins TRBV4-1 and TRBJ1-2, with a possible D match to TRBD1 (6 bases). The V gene's germline CDR1 is MGHRA and CDR2 YSYEKL. Trimming removed 4 bases at V and 4 bases at J, with 13 bases between. This CDR3 has 14 residues.

This clone was recorded only once. CDR3 in DNA: TGTGCCTGGAGTGTGCGAGATTGGGATACGCAGTATTTT. Translation gives CAWSVRDWDTQYF. V is TRBV30 and J is TRBJ2-3; D not resolved. This CDR3 contains 13 residues. V lost 0 bases to trimming and J lost 6 bases, with 10 bases between them. Germline assignment: CDR1 GTSNPN and CDR2 SVGIG (reference sequence). The variable domain in full, completed from reference TRBV30 and TRBJ2-3, reads SQTIHQWPATLVQPVGSPLSLECTVEGTSNPNLYWYRQAAGRGLQLLFYSVGIGQISSEVPQNLSASRPQDRQFILSSKKLLLSDSGFYLCAWSVRDWDTQYFGPGTRLTVL.

The chain carries TRBV27 and TRBJ2-3; 7 bases line up with TRBD1. This CDR3 is built from 14 residues. Germline V lookup: CDR1 MNHEY, CDR2 SMNVEV (reference sequence). V was pared by 0 bases and J by 9 bases, with 6 bases of the junction left unmatched. The CDR3, as DNA: TGTGCCAGCAGTTTATCCGACAGGGTGGGGACGCAGTATTTT. Protein: CASSLSDRVGTQYF.

The rearrangement joins TRBV2 to TRBJ1-2, with D uncertain. Germline CDR1 SNHLY, CDR2 FYNNEI. V lost 2 bases and J lost 0, with 10 bases in between. The length of the CDR3 is 15 residues. The CDR3 spells CASSELEQTNYGYTF. The CDR3 region has the DNA TGTGCCAGCAGTGAATTAGAACAGACTAACTATGGCTACACCTTC.

The J gene is TRBJ2-7, the V gene TRBV28, with TRBD1 matching 8 bases. Trimming took 1 base from V and 2 from J; bases not matched to a gene: 4. Germline values: CDR1 MDHEN, CDR2 SYDVKM. The CDR3 totals 15 residues. Here the CDR3 DNA reads TGTGCCAGCAGTTTATTAGGACAGGGTCCCTACGAGCAGTACTTC. Translated: CASSLLGQGPYEQYF.

The J gene is TRBJ1-1, the V gene TRBV29-1; TRBD1 aligns across 8 bases. Germline lookup yields CDR1 SQVTM and CDR2 ANQGSEA. After removal of 5 bases from V and 5 bases from J, the junction contained 7 bases not matched to a gene. The CDR3 sequence is 13 residues long. The CDR3, as DNA: TGCAGCGTTAGCAGGGGGCAACTAACTGAAGCTTTCTTT. As protein: CSVSRGQLTEAFF. The whole variable domain, filled in from reference TRBV29-1 and TRBJ1-1, reads SAVISQKPSRDICQRGTSLTIQCQVDSQVTMMFWYRQQPGQSLTLIATANQGSEATYESGFVIDKFPISRPNLTFSTLTVSNMSPEDSSIYLCSVSRGQLTEAFFGQGTRLTVV.

This rearrangement joins TRBV7-9 to TRBJ2-7; possible D gene TRBD1, 5 bases. The CDR3 consists of 15 residues. Looked up from germline, CDR1 is SEHNR and CDR2 is FQNEAQ (reference sequence). V was trimmed by 3 bases and J by 2 bases, leaving 14 bases between them. The DNA of the CDR3 is TGTGCCAGCAGCTTTAGGTGGGGCCCTCCCTACGAGCAGTACTTC. It encodes CASSFRWGPPYEQYF.